This entry lists 2 T cell receptor beta chains sequenced from one sample in a study of T cell responses to AZD1222 COVID-19 vaccine. The protocol was immunoSEQ multiplex PCR, while the TCRdb copy is restricted to in-frame clones and leaves out a portion. Found here are 150,000 to 200,000 clones, about 90% of them singletons; the top ten hold approximately 8%. The sample in question was peripheral blood, obtained on day 0 of AZD1222 vaccination. These receptors came from an adult in good health.

V is TRBV5-1 and J is TRBJ2-7; 11 bases agree with TRBD1. Germline-derived CDR1 and CDR2 are SGHRS and YFSETQ. The J segment lost 6 bases and the V segment lost 4 bases, leaving 9 bases of the junction unmatched. This CDR3 is 15 amino acids long. The CDR3 here is CASSIGTGGFGEQYF. The CDR3 bases are TGCGCCAGCAGCATAGGGACAGGGGGATTCGGCGAGCAGTACTTC.

The rearrangement joins TRBV5-1 to TRBJ1-2; 7 nucleotides agree with TRBD1. The junction had 2 bases not matched to a gene; V was cut back by 4 bases and J by 2 bases. CDR1 SGHRS and CDR2 YFSETQ come from the germline V gene. The CDR3 is made up of 13 amino acids. CDR3 residues: CASSETGNYGYTF. CDR3 in DNA: TGCGCCAGCAGCGAGACAGGGAACTATGGCTACACCTTC.